Given below is one T cell receptor (beta chain) in context. With 4 bases clipped from V and 2 bases from J, the junction kept 10 bases outside the gene matches. CDR3 length: 16 residues. From germline, CDR1 is SGDLS and CDR2 YYNGEE. These data come from a study of control samples from healthy donors and cancer patients. Clones were sequenced by immunoSEQ multiplex PCR, and TCRdb holds only the in-frame ones, with some missing. The data hold 350,000 to 450,000 clones, with around 90% observed a single time. The clonotype originates from a middle-aged man with head and neck cancer. The sample consisted of PBMCs. The chain has TRBV9 and TRBJ2-5; 8 bases line up with TRBD2. The CDR3 spells CASSPRGGWVQETQYF. The CDR3 DNA follows: TGTGCCAGCAGCCCCCGGGGGGGGTGGGTTCAAGAGACCCAGTACTTC.